These 22 T cell receptor beta chains came from one sample sequenced in a study of tumor and adjacent non-tumor tissue in lung cancer. A modified ARM-PCR protocol with three rounds of nested PCR amplified TCRbeta. TCRdb fed the multiplex PCR reads into MiXCR, producing one record per CDR3 protein. The data show about 100,000 distinct CDR3 sequences, 65% seen once. No cell sorting was done before RNA was extracted from the tissue. This non-tumor lung sample came from over 3 cm beyond the tumor edge. Source material: distant non-tumor lung tissue. The source is a man aged 25 to 40 with non-small cell lung cancer.

A few counts support this clonotype. This may arise from a read error, as a much more abundant clone is one base away. The rearrangement links TRBV20-1 to TRBJ2-5; D uncertain. The V gene's germline CDR1 is DFQATT and CDR2 SNEGSKA (reference sequence). The CDR3 is made up of 14 amino acids. The ends were cut back, 0 bases at V and 7 bases at J, with 15 bases in the middle. The CDR3 nucleotides read TGCAGTGCTAGAGATCGACGGGTGAGAGGGACCCAGTACTTC. It translates to CSARDRRVRGTQYF.

A remark on this clonotype: Given a much more abundant clone one base away, this may be a read error. The J gene is TRBJ2-2, the V gene TRBV6-6; 9 nucleotides agree with TRBD2. The CDR3 has 16 amino acids. Per germline, CDR1 MNHNY and CDR2 SVGAGI (reference sequence). The CDR3 DNA is TGTGCCAGCAGAGAGGTAGCGGGAGAGTACACCGGGGAGCTGTTATTT. Translated: CASREVAGEYTGELLF.

There are a few counts of this clonotype. The chain is built from TRBV11-2 and TRBJ2-1, with D possibly TRBD2 on 5 matching bases. CDR3 size: 16 residues. Germline V CDR1 and CDR2: SGHAT, FQNNGV. Deletions cut 2 bases from V and 6 bases from J, with 17 bases between. CDR3 sequence: CASSLPEGGGSNEQFF. CDR3 coding DNA: TGTGCCAGCAGCTTACCCGAGGGTGGTGGGTCCAATGAGCAGTTCTTC.

Concerning this clonotype itself: Relative to the germline gene, one junction end is altered; a read error may explain this. J is TRBJ2-3 and V is TRBV11-2; tentatively, D is TRBD1 (6 bases). The CDR3 contains 15 residues. CDR1 is SGHAT, CDR2 FQNNGV, per germline. The CDR3 loop reads CASSYRDIRTDMQYF. As DNA, the CDR3 is TGTGCCAGCAGCTACCGGGACATCCGCACAGATATGCAGTATTTT.

Comment on this clonotype: This likely comes from a read error, as the CDR3 has no conserved phenylalanine or tryptophan at its end. The CDR3 nucleotides read TGTGCCAGCAGCCGGGGTGACTACAGTGAGCAGTTCTTA. It codes for CASSRGDYSEQFL. The gene calls are TRBV5-4 and TRBJ2-1; a possible D gene is TRBD2 (5 bases). CDR1 SGHNT and CDR2 YYREEE come from the germline V gene (reference sequence). The CDR3 totals 13 residues.

This chain uses TRBV29-1 with TRBJ2-7, with D maybe TRBD1 (6 bases). This CDR3 contains 14 residues. V was pared by 5 bases and J by 7 bases, with 21 bases between. CDR1 is SQVTM, CDR2 ANQGSEA, per germline. CDR3 protein: CSVNTGTPIYEQYF. DNA for the CDR3: TGCAGCGTTAATACCGGGACACCTATCTATGAGCAGTACTTC.

Remarks on this clonotype: Germline is not matched at one junction end, which may reflect a read error. The chain is built from TRBV29-1 and TRBJ2-7; TRBD1 is a possible D gene (6 bases). Germline V gives CDR1 SQVTM, CDR2 ANQGSEA. This CDR3 has 16 amino acids. The CDR3 here is CSVGTLRGLRSYEQYF. Here the CDR3 DNA reads TGCAGCGTTGGTACCCTCAGGGGCCTTCGGTCCTACGAACAGTACTTC.

This rearrangement joins TRBV7-9 to TRBJ2-5, with D perhaps TRBD2 (6 bases). V was trimmed by 3 bases and J by 4 bases, leaving 15 bases between them. Germline values: CDR1 SEHNR, CDR2 FQNEAQ (reference sequence). The CDR3 totals 15 residues. The DNA for the CDR3 is TGTGCCAGCAGCTTCCGGGTGCGGGGAGGAGAGACCCAGTACTTC. Amino acid sequence: CASSFRVRGGETQYF.

The J gene is TRBJ1-2, the V gene TRBV20-1; the D gene is possibly TRBD1 (6 bases). The CDR3 is 14 amino acids. Trimming removed 4 bases at V and 5 bases at J, with 17 bases between. Per germline, CDR1 DFQATT and CDR2 SNEGSKA (reference sequence). This CDR3 reads CSANVVGGEYGYTF. The DNA for the CDR3 is TGCAGTGCTAACGTCGTCGGGGGCGAGTATGGCTACACCTTC.

The rearrangement joins TRBV4-1 to TRBJ2-2; 9 bases agree with TRBD1. Trimming cost V 5 bases and J 14 bases; bases outside gene matches: 21. Germline V CDR1 and CDR2: MGHRA, YSYEKL. CDR3 size: 17 residues. DNA of the CDR3: TGCGCCAGCAGCAGATCGAATGGAGGGACAGGGAACGGGAACCTGTTTTTT. Amino acids: CASSRSNGGTGNGNLFF.

Of note for this clonotype: At one of its ends the junction is not consistent with the germline gene, which may arise from a read error. This chain uses TRBV4-1 with TRBJ1-4; D gene unclear. CDR3 length: 17 residues. CDR1 is MGHRA and CDR2 is YSYEKL in the germline V gene. CDR3 DNA sequence: TGCGCCAGCAGCCAAGATTCTACGAACAGCCTAAGGGAAAAGCTGTTTTTT. Protein product: CASSQDSTNSLREKLFF.

About this clonotype itself: Mismatch with germline at one junction end may stem from a read error. This chain links TRBV5-1 with TRBJ2-7; possibly TRBD2 for D (7 bases). The germline V gene encodes CDR1 SGHRS and CDR2 YFSETQ. The CDR3 loop spans 16 amino acids. The CDR3 bases are TGCGCCTGCAGCTTGGAGCCGGGGGGCTCACCCTACGAGCAGTACTTC. Translating gives CACSLEPGGSPYEQYF.

This clonotype was picked up a small number of times. A much more abundant neighbour one base away suggests this may be a read error. The chain carries TRBV6-1 and TRBJ2-7; TRBD2 matches 7 bases. This CDR3 contains 15 residues. CDR1 MNHNS and CDR2 SASEGT come from the germline V gene. The DNA of the CDR3 is TGTGCCAGCAGTCCCCGTACGGGAGGATCCTACGAGCGGTACTTC. Translated, it gives CASSPRTGGSYERYF.

Concerning this clonotype: The germline gene is not matched at one end of the junction; a read error may be the cause. The V and J genes are TRBV11-2 and TRBJ2-2; 9 nucleotides align to TRBD2. The CDR3 has 17 residues. Germline-derived CDR1 and CDR2 are SGHAT and FQNNGV. The CDR3 sequence: CASRSRGGGTNTRELFF. DNA of the CDR3: TGTGCCAGCAGATCGCGGGGGGGCGGGACGAACACCAGGGAGCTGTTTTTT.

Regarding this clonotype: The missing conserved phenylalanine or tryptophan at the end of this CDR3 makes a read error likely. The chain is built from TRBV20-1 and TRBJ2-5; 9 bases are shared with TRBD2. Germline assignment: CDR1 DFQATT and CDR2 SNEGSKA (reference sequence). Trimming removed 6 bases from V and 3 bases from J; junction bases left unmatched: 5. This CDR3 spans 13 amino acids. The CDR3 here is CSALLAGKETQYY. For the CDR3, the DNA is TGCAGTGCGCTCCTAGCGGGAAAAGAGACCCAGTACTAC.

Comment on this clonotype: Germline and junction disagree at one end, which may indicate a read error. The chain carries TRBV6-1 and TRBJ2-1, with a possible D match to TRBD1 (5 bases). This CDR3 spans 14 amino acids. CDR1 is MNHNS and CDR2 is SASEGT in the germline V gene. CDR3 protein: CASSVRVSYNGQFF. CDR3 nucleotide sequence: TGTGCCAGCAGTGTCAGGGTTTCCTACAATGGGCAGTTCTTC.

As for this clonotype: A read error may account for a junction end that differs from germline. The CDR3 nucleotides are TGTGACAGCAGTTACGGCGATACAGGGGACTTTCGCCAGCCCCAGCATTTT. It is translated as CDSSYGDTGDFRQPQHF. The chain is built from TRBV6-6 and TRBJ1-5, with 7 bases lining up with TRBD1. The germline V gene encodes CDR1 MNHNY and CDR2 SVGAGI (reference sequence). The CDR3 spans 17 residues.

This chain joins TRBV30 and TRBJ2-3; tentative D call: TRBD2 (6 bases). There are 17 residues in the CDR3. Germline CDR1 and CDR2: GTSNPN and SVGIG (reference sequence). With 4 bases removed from V and 0 bases from J, the gap between germline ends came to 20 bases. The CDR3 region is CAWKWGEPTLSTDTQYF. The DNA for the CDR3 is TGTGCCTGGAAGTGGGGGGAGCCTACCTTAAGCACAGATACGCAGTATTTT.

In regard to this clonotype: A much larger clone lies a single base off, so this may be a read error. This chain links TRBV20-1 with TRBJ2-5; D remains ambiguous. The V gene lost 3 bases and the J gene lost 1 base, with 12 bases spanning the gap. The CDR3 loop spans 14 amino acids. Germline CDR1 DFQATT, CDR2 SNEGSKA (reference sequence). CDR3: CSASSPESQETQYF. The CDR3 DNA sequence: TGCAGTGCTAGTTCTCCGGAAAGCCAAGAGACCCAGTACTTC.

In regard to this clonotype: This sequence may be a read error, since a much larger clone differs from it by one base. The conserved phenylalanine or tryptophan normally closing the CDR3 is absent here, so this likely arose from a read error. The rearrangement links TRBV20-1 to TRBJ2-7; no firm D call. The V end was cut by 0 bases, the J end by 3 bases, with 3 bases between. Germline V gene lookup returns CDR1 DFQATT and CDR2 SNEGSKA (reference sequence). The CDR3 is made up of 11 amino acids. CDR3 loop: CSARDLYEQYI. The CDR3 DNA reads as TGCAGTGCTAGAGATCTCTACGAGCAGTACATC.

The CDR3 region has the DNA TGTGCCAGCACCCGCTCAGGCAGGGCGACCAAAAACACCCAGTACTTC. Residues: CASTRSGRATKNTQYF. The chain has TRBV11-3 and TRBJ2-4, with D tentatively TRBD1 (5 bases). V was trimmed by 7 bases and J by 13 bases, leaving 29 bases between them. CDR1 is SGHNT, CDR2 YENEEA, per germline. There are 16 residues in the CDR3.

Worth noting for this clonotype: Mismatch with germline at one junction end may stem from a read error. V gene TRBV20-1 combines with J gene TRBJ2-1; 8 nucleotides match TRBD2. CDR3 length: 13 residues. Germline CDR1 and CDR2: DFQATT and SNEGSKA (reference sequence). CDR3 amino acids: CSAPSGGRIERFF. Here the CDR3 DNA reads TGCAGCGCTCCCAGCGGGGGACGGATTGAGCGGTTCTTC.